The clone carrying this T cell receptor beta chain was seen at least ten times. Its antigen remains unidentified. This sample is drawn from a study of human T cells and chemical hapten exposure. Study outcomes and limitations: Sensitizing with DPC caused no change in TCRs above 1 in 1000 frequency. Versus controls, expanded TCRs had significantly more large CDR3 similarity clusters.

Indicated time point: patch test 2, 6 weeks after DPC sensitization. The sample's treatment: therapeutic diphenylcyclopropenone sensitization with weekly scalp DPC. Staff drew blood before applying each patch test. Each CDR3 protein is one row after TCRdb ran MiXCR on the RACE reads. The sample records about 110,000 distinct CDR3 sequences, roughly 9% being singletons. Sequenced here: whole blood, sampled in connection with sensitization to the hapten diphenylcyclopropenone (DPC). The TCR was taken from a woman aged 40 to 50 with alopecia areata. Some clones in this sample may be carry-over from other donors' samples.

CDR3 amino acids: CASSFAMVQGSTLHF. For the CDR3, the DNA is TGTGCCAGCAGCTTCGCTATGGTCCAGGGGTCAACCCTCCACTTT. V usage is TRBV7-2 and J usage is TRBJ1-6; a weak D match, TRBD1 (6 bases). Germline V gene lookup returns CDR1 SGHTA and CDR2 FQGNSA. Trimming pared 3 bases from V and 14 bases from J, leaving 20 bases between. The CDR3 extends over 15 amino acids.